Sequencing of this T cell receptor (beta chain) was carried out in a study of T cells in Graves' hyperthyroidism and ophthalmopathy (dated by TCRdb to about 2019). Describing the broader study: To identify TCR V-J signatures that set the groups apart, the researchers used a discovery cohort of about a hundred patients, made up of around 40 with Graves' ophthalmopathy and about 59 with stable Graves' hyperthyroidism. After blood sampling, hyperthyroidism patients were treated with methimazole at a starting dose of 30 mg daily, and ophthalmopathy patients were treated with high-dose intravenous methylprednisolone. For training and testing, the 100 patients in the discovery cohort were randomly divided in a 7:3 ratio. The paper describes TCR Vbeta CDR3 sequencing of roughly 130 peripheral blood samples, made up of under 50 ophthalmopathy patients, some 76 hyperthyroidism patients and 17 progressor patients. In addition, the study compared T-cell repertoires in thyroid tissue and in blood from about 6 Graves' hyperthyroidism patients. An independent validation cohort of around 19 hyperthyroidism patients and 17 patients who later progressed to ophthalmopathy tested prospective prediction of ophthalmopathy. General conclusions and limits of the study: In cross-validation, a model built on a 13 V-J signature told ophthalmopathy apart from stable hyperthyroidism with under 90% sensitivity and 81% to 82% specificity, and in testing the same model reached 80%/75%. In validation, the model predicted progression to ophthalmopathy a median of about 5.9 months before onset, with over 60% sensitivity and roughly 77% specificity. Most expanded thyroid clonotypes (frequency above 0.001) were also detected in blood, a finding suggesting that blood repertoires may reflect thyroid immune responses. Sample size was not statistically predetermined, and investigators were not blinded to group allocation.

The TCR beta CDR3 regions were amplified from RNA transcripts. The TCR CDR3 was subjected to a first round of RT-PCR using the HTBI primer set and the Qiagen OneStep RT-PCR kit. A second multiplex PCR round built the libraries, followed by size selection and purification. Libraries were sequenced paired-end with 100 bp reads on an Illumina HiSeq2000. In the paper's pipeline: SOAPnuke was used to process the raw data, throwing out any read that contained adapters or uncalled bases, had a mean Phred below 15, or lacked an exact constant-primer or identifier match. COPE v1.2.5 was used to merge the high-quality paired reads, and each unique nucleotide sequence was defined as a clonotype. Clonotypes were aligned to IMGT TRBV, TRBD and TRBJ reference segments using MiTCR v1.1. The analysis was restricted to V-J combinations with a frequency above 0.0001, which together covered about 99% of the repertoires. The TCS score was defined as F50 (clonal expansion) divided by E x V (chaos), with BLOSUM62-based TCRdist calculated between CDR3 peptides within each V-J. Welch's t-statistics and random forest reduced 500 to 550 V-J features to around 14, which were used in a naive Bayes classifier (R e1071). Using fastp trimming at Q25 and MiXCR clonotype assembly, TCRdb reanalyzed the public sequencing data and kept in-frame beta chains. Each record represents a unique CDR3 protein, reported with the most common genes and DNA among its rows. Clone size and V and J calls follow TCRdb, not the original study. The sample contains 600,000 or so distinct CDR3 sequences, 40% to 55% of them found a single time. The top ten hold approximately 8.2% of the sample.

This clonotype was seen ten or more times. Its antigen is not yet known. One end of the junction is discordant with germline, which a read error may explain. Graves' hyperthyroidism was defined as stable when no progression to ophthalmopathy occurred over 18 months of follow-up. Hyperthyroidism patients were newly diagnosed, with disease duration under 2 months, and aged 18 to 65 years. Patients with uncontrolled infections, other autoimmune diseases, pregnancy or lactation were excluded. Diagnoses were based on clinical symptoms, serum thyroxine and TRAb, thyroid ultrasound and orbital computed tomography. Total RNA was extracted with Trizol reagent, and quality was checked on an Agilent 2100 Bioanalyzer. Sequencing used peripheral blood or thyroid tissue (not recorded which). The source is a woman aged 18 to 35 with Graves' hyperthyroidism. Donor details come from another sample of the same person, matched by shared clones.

The bases are TGTGCCGGCAGGGGCTCGTATGGCTACACCTTC. Its protein product is CAGRGSYGYTF. Recombination connected TRBV7-2 to TRBJ1-2; 6 matching bases give a weak D call of TRBD1. Including the terminal cysteine and phenylalanine, the CDR3 comprises 11 residues. This entry keeps only the CDR3 DNA: 33 bases, framed from base 1. The germline V gene supplies CDR1 SGHTA and CDR2 FQGNSA.